The clone carrying this T cell receptor beta chain was observed a few times. Its antigen remains unknown. Trimming shortened V by 1 base and J by 2 bases, and 13 bases separated the two germline ends. This CDR3 has 16 residues. The data were obtained in a study of response to subunit inactivated influenza vaccine. Study outcomes and limitations: Authors suggested few new T cells are recruited by each seasonal influenza vaccination.

TCRdb itself ran the RT-PCR reads through MiXCR, one entry per CDR3 protein. The sample records some 500,000 distinct CDR3 sequences, 10% to 15% being singletons. The gene calls are TRBV12-3 or TRBV12-4 and TRBJ2-3; D gene ambiguous. The sequencing used PBMCs from blood, collected about 40 days after vaccination. This TCR was recovered from a man in his forties or fifties who received an inactivated influenza vaccine. The CDR3 loop reads CASSLGWRPPTDTQYF. The DNA of the CDR3 is TGTGCCAGCAGTTTAGGGTGGCGGCCTCCCACAGATACGCAGTATTTT.